Below, 15 T cell receptor beta chains from the same sample are listed, as sequenced in a study of cytomegalovirus exposure and HLA in healthy donors. Use of 60 Vbeta and 13 Jbeta primers characterized the PCR. Produced via immunoSEQ multiplex PCR; TCRdb's table is partial and in-frame only. This table holds approximately 130,000 clones. The sequencing sample was made of PBMCs. The source is a woman aged 55 to 70 in good health and CMV-seronegative.

The chain combines TRBV5-6 with TRBJ2-5; D is possibly TRBD2 (6 bases). Germline-derived CDR1 and CDR2 are SGHDT and YYEEEE. V was shortened by 4 bases and J by 1 base, with 8 bases between the two germline ends. The CDR3 is 13 amino acids. This chain's CDR3 is CASSVGLQETQYF. The CDR3 DNA reads TGTGCCAGCAGCGTGGGACTCCAAGAGACCCAGTACTTC.

The chain carries TRBV18 and TRBJ2-5, with TRBD1 identical over 8 bases. CDR1 is KGHSH and CDR2 is LQKENI in the germline V gene. This CDR3 comprises 18 residues. The V gene end was trimmed by 5 bases and the J gene end by 5 bases; junction bases not matched to a gene: 19. DNA of the CDR3: TGTGCCAGCTCAACATGGATCCCCGGGACAGGATCGAAGGAGACCCAGTACTTC. Its protein product is CASSTWIPGTGSKETQYF.

The V gene is TRBV27, the J gene TRBJ2-1; maybe TRBD2 (6 bases). V shed 5 bases and J shed 10 bases, with 15 bases lying between them. Per the germline V gene, CDR1 is MNHEY and CDR2 is SMNVEV (reference sequence). The CDR3 length is 13 residues. The CDR3 is CASSQTGAREQFF. The CDR3 coding sequence is TGTGCCAGCAGTCAAACGGGAGCGAGAGAGCAGTTCTTC.

The chain couples TRBV29-1 to TRBJ2-5; tentatively, D is TRBD1 (5 bases). Trimming took 7 bases from V and 2 from J, leaving 11 bases between them. This CDR3 comprises 12 residues. In germline, CDR1 is SQVTM, CDR2 ANQGSEA. This CDR3 reads CSAGRQQETQYF. DNA of the CDR3: TGCAGCGCCGGCCGACAGCAAGAGACCCAGTACTTC. Full variable domain (rest looked up from reference TRBV29-1 and TRBJ2-5): SAVISQKPSRDICQRGTSLTIQCQVDSQVTMMFWYRQQPGQSLTLIATANQGSEATYESGFVIDKFPISRPNLTFSTLTVSNMSPEDSSIYLCSAGRQQETQYFGPGTRLLVL.

The rearrangement links TRBV25-1 to TRBJ2-7; maybe TRBD2 (7 bases). Trimming pared 0 bases from V and 6 bases from J, leaving 18 bases between. Germline CDR1 MGHDK, CDR2 SYGVNS. The CDR3 runs 16 residues. CDR3 residues: CASSEYGAGAVPEQYF. The CDR3 DNA reads as TGTGCCAGCAGTGAATATGGGGCGGGGGCCGTCCCCGAGCAGTACTTC.

V and J are TRBV10-3 and TRBJ2-5; maybe TRBD2 (5 bases). The CDR3 length is 14 residues. V lost 4 bases, J lost 4 bases, and 13 bases lay in between. Germline V CDR1 and CDR2: ENHRY, SYGVKD. The DNA of the CDR3 is TGTGCCATCAGTGCCCTCGGGGAACGAGAGACCCAGTACTTC. The encoded protein is CAISALGERETQYF.

With respect to this clone: Sequence at one end of the junction differs from germline and may be a read error. This chain links TRBV6-5 with TRBJ1-1; a possible D gene is TRBD1 (5 bases). Germline assignment: CDR1 MNHEY and CDR2 SVGAGI. This CDR3 is built from 14 residues. CDR3 region: CARSYSRGVTEAFF. The CDR3 DNA reads as TGTGCCCGCAGTTACTCGCGGGGGGTAACTGAAGCTTTCTTT.

The DNA for the CDR3 is TGCGCCAGCAGTACAGGGCCCACCGGGGAGCTGTTTTTT. Its protein is CASSTGPTGELFF. This rearrangement joins TRBV10-1 to TRBJ2-2, with a possible D match to TRBD1 (6 bases). This CDR3 spans 13 amino acids. Trimming took 5 bases from V and 4 from J, leaving 8 bases between them. Germline V gene lookup returns CDR1 WNHNN and CDR2 SYGVQD (reference sequence).

As regards this clone: The junction departs from germline at one end; a sequencing error may be responsible. The gene calls are TRBV7-7 and TRBJ2-5; 7 nucleotides match TRBD2. This CDR3 contains 15 residues. CDR1 is SSHAT and CDR2 is FNYEAQ in the germline V gene (reference sequence). The CDR3 loop reads CASSLGLADQETQYF. CDR3 coding DNA: TGTGCTAGCAGCTTGGGGCTAGCGGACCAAGAGACCCAGTACTTC.

The rearrangement uses TRBV30 and TRBJ1-1; 8 nucleotides line up with TRBD1. This CDR3 has 15 amino acids. Germline V CDR1 and CDR2: GTSNPN, SVGIG (reference sequence). J lost 4 bases, V lost 2 bases, and 9 bases had no gene match. CDR3 sequence reads: CAWSYQWTGRTEAFF. The CDR3 nucleotides read TGTGCCTGGAGTTACCAGTGGACAGGGCGCACTGAAGCTTTCTTT. The variable domain in full, completed from reference TRBV30 and TRBJ1-1, reads SQTIHQWPATLVQPVGSPLSLECTVEGTSNPNLYWYRQAAGRGLQLLFYSVGIGQISSEVPQNLSASRPQDRQFILSSKKLLLSDSGFYLCAWSYQWTGRTEAFFGQGTRLTVV.

The chain is built from TRBV4-1 and TRBJ2-1; D remains unclear. CDR3 length equals 15 residues. V was clipped by 0 bases and J by 2 bases, with 8 bases between them. The germline V gene has CDR1 MGHRA and CDR2 YSYEKL. The CDR3 bases are TGCGCCAGCAGCCAAGATCCGCCAGCCTACAATGAGCAGTTCTTC. It translates to CASSQDPPAYNEQFF.

The chain couples TRBV29-1 to TRBJ2-2; TRBD1 agrees at 12 bases. CDR1 and CDR2 (germline): SQVTM, ANQGSEA. V trimming: 4 bases; J trimming: 7 bases; junction bases outside the gene matches: 7. This CDR3 contains 15 residues. This CDR3 reads CSVAPGTGGFGELFF. The CDR3 bases are TGCAGCGTTGCCCCCGGGACAGGGGGCTTCGGGGAGCTGTTTTTT.

The chain has TRBV10-2 and TRBJ1-1; D is ambiguous. The germline gives CDR1 WSHSY, CDR2 SAAADI. The CDR3 has 13 residues. V gave up 0 bases and J gave up 6 bases, with 8 bases separating them. The CDR3 DNA reads as TGCGCCAGCAGTGAGTCGAATGCAGCTGAAGCTTTCTTT. It translates to CASSESNAAEAFF.

The chain joins TRBV19 to TRBJ1-4; 10 positions agree with TRBD1. Germline trimming cut 10 bases from V and 14 bases from J; bases unmatched to any gene: 13. Germline lookup yields CDR1 LNHDA and CDR2 SQIVND (reference sequence). CDR3 length equals 13 residues. CDR3: CATTPGQGNGLFF. CDR3 sequence (DNA): TGTGCCACCACACCGGGACAGGGGAATGGTCTGTTTTTT.

The chain couples TRBV18 to TRBJ1-1, with a tentative D call TRBD1 (5 bases). Germline V gene sequence: CDR1 KGHSH, CDR2 LQKENI. V dropped 1 base and J dropped 3 bases, with 18 bases sitting between them. There are 17 residues in the CDR3. The CDR3 loop reads CASSPRMGGTTDTEAFF. Written as DNA, the CDR3 is TGTGCCAGCTCACCACGCATGGGAGGGACCACGGACACTGAAGCTTTCTTT.